These 32 T cell receptor beta chains originate from one sample sequenced in a study of T cells expressing NK-cell markers. Each CDR3 protein gets one entry in TCRdb, which reprocessed the 5' RACE reads and gives no DNA. In total, the table holds 140,000 or so distinct CDR3 sequences. The sequenced sample was blood T cells: a sorted CD56 or NKG2C T cell subset, CD4+ or CD8+ T cells, or bulk PBMC T cells (not recorded which). These receptors all stem from a man between 18 and 35 years old in good health.

CDR3 sequence: CASSPGSQGQSNYGYTF. The gene calls are TRBV27 and TRBJ1-2; the TRBD1 assignment by TCRdb is unverifiable without DNA. The CDR3 runs to 17 residues. Germline V gene lookup returns CDR1 MNHEY and CDR2 SMNVEV (reference sequence).

V and J are TRBV20-1 and TRBJ2-3. The germline V gene has CDR1 DFQATT and CDR2 SNEGSKA (reference sequence). The CDR3 spans 13 residues. CDR3 sequence reads: CSALDLARDTQYF.

The chain has TRBV6-2 or TRBV6-3 and TRBJ1-5; TCRdb gives TRBD1 as the D gene, but with no DNA this cannot be confirmed. CDR3 size: 13 residues. Germline lookup yields CDR1 MNHEY and CDR2 SVGEGT. CDR3 sequence reads: CASWDRVDQPQHF.

The V gene is TRBV28, the J gene TRBJ2-5; TCRdb returns TRBD1, unconfirmable since there is no DNA. The CDR3 sequence is 14 residues long. Germline CDR1 reads MDHEN; CDR2 reads SYDVKM. The CDR3 reads CASSDDREIGTQYF.

The gene calls are TRBV9 and TRBJ2-2. The germline V gene encodes CDR1 SGDLS and CDR2 YYNGEE. This CDR3 spans 14 amino acids. CDR3 residues: CASSPSRDAGELFF.

The chain joins TRBV25-1 to TRBJ2-7; TCRdb calls TRBD1, which cannot be checked without DNA. The CDR3 is 14 amino acids. CDR1 is MGHDK and CDR2 is SYGVNS in the germline V gene. CDR3 in amino acids: CASSEQGVFHEQYF.

The chain is built from TRBV29-1 and TRBJ2-1; TCRdb's assignment of TRBD2 cannot be checked, as there is no DNA. This CDR3 region has 11 residues. The germline V gene encodes CDR1 SQVTM and CDR2 ANQGSEA. The CDR3 here is CSVRVGGKEFF.

The chain is built from TRBV6-5 and TRBJ2-2. Germline V CDR1 and CDR2: MNHEY, SVGAGI. The CDR3 contains 14 residues. The CDR3 loop reads CASSYSSSYGELFF.

The CDR3 sequence: CASTDGRVNTEAFF. The chain joins TRBV7-9 to TRBJ1-1. Per the germline V gene, CDR1 is SEHNR and CDR2 is FQNEAQ (reference sequence). The CDR3 runs to 14 residues.

This sequence joins TRBV6-1 and TRBJ2-1. The V gene's germline CDR1 is MNHNS and CDR2 SASEGT. The CDR3 sequence is 16 residues long. The CDR3 here is CASSAFASDSYNEQFF.

This rearrangement joins TRBV4-3 to TRBJ2-3; no DNA is available, so the TRBD1 call from TCRdb remains unchecked. The CDR3 runs 16 residues. Germline CDR1 is LGHNA and CDR2 is YSLEER. CDR3 sequence reads: CASSLLNGGATDTQYF.

J is TRBJ2-1 and V is TRBV28; TCRdb's D call of TRBD1 is untestable without DNA. CDR1 is MDHEN, CDR2 SYDVKM, per germline. CDR3 length: 14 amino acids. The CDR3 is CASSLRGDQDEQFF.

The gene calls are TRBV7-6 and TRBJ2-3; TCRdb's D gene call, TRBD1, goes unchecked for lack of DNA. Germline V gene sequence: CDR1 SGHVS, CDR2 FNYEAQ. This CDR3 spans 15 amino acids. CDR3 loop: CASSLDRSTTDTQYF.

The chain employs TRBV6-4 and TRBJ2-1; TCRdb names TRBD2, which stays unverified in the absence of DNA. The CDR3 length is 15 residues. Germline V gene data show CDR1 as MRHNA and CDR2 as SNTAGT. CDR3 sequence reads: CASSLGDRQSDEQFF.

The chain combines TRBV10-3 with TRBJ1-5; with no DNA, the TCRdb D assignment of TRBD1 cannot be verified. Germline V lookup: CDR1 ENHRY, CDR2 SYGVKD. CDR3 length: 14 residues. The CDR3 region is CAISDRGANQPQHF.

The rearrangement uses TRBV15 and TRBJ2-1. The CDR3 has 15 residues. The germline gives CDR1 LNHNV, CDR2 YYDKDF (reference sequence). CDR3 protein: CATSRVTSSYNEQFF. The full variable domain, with the rest looked up from reference TRBV15 and TRBJ2-1, is DAMVIQNPRYQVTQFGKPVTLSCSQTLNHNVMYWYQQKSSQAPKLLFHYYDKDFNNEADTPDNFQSRRPNTSFCFLDIRSPGLGDTAMYLCATSRVTSSYNEQFFGPGTRLTVL.

This chain links TRBV11-2 with TRBJ1-3; the D call from TCRdb, TRBD1, cannot be confirmed without DNA. Germline V lookup: CDR1 SGHAT, CDR2 FQNNGV. The CDR3 runs to 14 residues. CDR3 loop: CASSLVGPGNTIYF.

V gene TRBV5-1 combines with J gene TRBJ2-6; no DNA is available, so the TRBD1 call from TCRdb remains unchecked. The CDR3 runs to 18 residues. The germline gives CDR1 SGHRS, CDR2 YFSETQ. CDR3: CASSVTGQVLSGANVLTF.

The rearrangement uses TRBV5-1 and TRBJ2-3. Germline CDR1 SGHRS, CDR2 YFSETQ. CDR3 length: 13 residues. This CDR3 reads CASSLVPWDTQYF.

The V gene is TRBV4-3, the J gene TRBJ2-1; absent DNA, TCRdb's TRBD2 call cannot be checked. The CDR3 consists of 17 residues. CDR1 is LGHNA and CDR2 is YSLEER in the germline V gene. The CDR3 sequence is CASSPVAALAMVNEQFF.

This sequence joins TRBV11-2 and TRBJ2-5; the TCRdb call, TRBD1, lacks DNA for checking. This CDR3 has 16 residues. The germline V gene has CDR1 SGHAT and CDR2 FQNNGV. This chain's CDR3 is CASRSVGDSDWETQYF.

This chain joins TRBV24-1 and TRBJ2-2; the D gene TCRdb calls, TRBD1, cannot be checked with no DNA. Per the germline V gene, CDR1 is KGHDR and CDR2 is SFDVKD. The CDR3 runs 14 residues. The CDR3 loop is CATRGEGNAGELFF.

The chain joins TRBV7-9 to TRBJ2-1. In germline, CDR1 is SEHNR, CDR2 FQNEAQ (reference sequence). CDR3 length: 15 residues. The chain's CDR3 is CASSGAEIVYNEQFF.

The genes are TRBV5-6 and TRBJ1-1; as DNA is missing, the TRBD1 call by TCRdb cannot be tested. The CDR3 covers 12 residues. Germline CDR1 is SGHDT and CDR2 is YYEEEE. CDR3 loop: CASSLSAGAAFF.

V gene TRBV5-1 combines with J gene TRBJ2-1; the D call from TCRdb, TRBD2, cannot be confirmed without DNA. This CDR3 spans 15 amino acids. Germline lookup yields CDR1 SGHRS and CDR2 YFSETQ. The CDR3 region is CASSLKAGEVGEQFF.

The chain links TRBV28 to TRBJ1-3. The CDR3 is made up of 16 amino acids. Germline V gene data show CDR1 as MDHEN and CDR2 as SYDVKM. The CDR3 region is CASSLEGTLSGNTIYF. The full variable domain, in which reference TRBV28 and TRBJ1-3 provide the parts outside the CDR3, is DVKVTQSSRYLVKRTGEKVFLECVQDMDHENMFWYRQDPGLGLRLIYFSYDVKMKEKGDIPEGYSVSREKKERFSLILESASTNQTSMYLCASSLEGTLSGNTIYFGEGSWLTVV.

The rearrangement uses TRBV28 and TRBJ2-3. Per germline, CDR1 MDHEN and CDR2 SYDVKM. This CDR3 contains 15 residues. CDR3: CASSLLTTGTDTQYF.

The chain combines TRBV19 with TRBJ2-5; TCRdb designates TRBD1, a call that cannot be tested without DNA. CDR1 is LNHDA, CDR2 SQIVND, per germline (reference sequence). The CDR3 runs to 15 residues. This CDR3 is CASSPRTGGAETQYF.

The rearrangement uses TRBV6-2 or TRBV6-3 and TRBJ1-1. This CDR3 contains 12 residues. Germline CDR1 reads MNHEY; CDR2 reads SVGEGT. CDR3 in amino acids: CASGTVPQAAFF.

The chain has TRBV6-5 and TRBJ2-1; there is no DNA to check the TCRdb D call of TRBD2. The CDR3 is 17 residues long. Germline V gene data show CDR1 as MNHEY and CDR2 as SVGAGI. CDR3 residues: CASSYSVASGEGNEQFF.

The J gene is TRBJ2-1, the V gene TRBV30; TCRdb indicates TRBD1, and absent DNA this call remains unverified. Germline V gene lookup returns CDR1 GTSNPN and CDR2 SVGIG (reference sequence). The CDR3 has 14 amino acids. This CDR3 is CAWSGTGDSNEQFF.

The CDR3 sequence is CASSQDPIMSSDTGELFF. The chain carries TRBV3-1 and TRBJ2-2. The CDR3 runs 18 residues. Germline-derived CDR1 and CDR2 are LGHDT and YNNKEL (reference sequence).